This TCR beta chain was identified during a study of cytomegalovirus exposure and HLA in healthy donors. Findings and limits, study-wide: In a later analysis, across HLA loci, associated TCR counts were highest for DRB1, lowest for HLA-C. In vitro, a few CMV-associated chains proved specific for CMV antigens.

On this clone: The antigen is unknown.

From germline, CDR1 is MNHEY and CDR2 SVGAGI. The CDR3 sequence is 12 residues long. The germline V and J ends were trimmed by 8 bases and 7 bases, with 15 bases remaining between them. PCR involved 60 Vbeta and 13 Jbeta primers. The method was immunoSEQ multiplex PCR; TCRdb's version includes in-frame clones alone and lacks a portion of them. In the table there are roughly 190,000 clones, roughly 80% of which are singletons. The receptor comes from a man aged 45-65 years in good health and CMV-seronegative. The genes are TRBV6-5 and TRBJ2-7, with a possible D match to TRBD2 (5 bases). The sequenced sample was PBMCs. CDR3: CASRGLGREQYF. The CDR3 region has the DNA TGTGCCAGCCGGGGATTGGGCCGGGAGCAGTACTTC.